This TCR beta chain was sequenced during a study of T-cell memory formation after mild COVID-19. Whole-study findings and limits: Memory from before infection featured some responding clones, which suggests cross-reactive memory joined.

TCRdb recomputed calls from the 5' RACE reads with MiXCR, one row per CDR3 protein. The sample carries 300,000 to 350,000 distinct CDR3 sequences, roughly a fifth recorded once. The germline CDR1 and CDR2 sequences are DFQATT and SNEGSKA (reference sequence). Trimming took off 3 bases at V and 1 base at J, with 14 bases between the two ends. The CDR3 loop spans 15 amino acids. In regard to this clonotype: Its matching antigen is unknown.

This TCR was recovered from a man aged 18 to 29 who had mild COVID-19 (a few samples of this study predate the infection). Cell type and time point are not known. The chain uses TRBV20-1 and TRBJ2-3; D not resolved. The specimen was PBMCs or a T cell subset sorted from them (not recorded which). The CDR3 sequence is CSARDVTRGTDTQYF. CDR3 in DNA: TGCAGTGCTAGGGATGTGACAAGGGGCACAGATACGCAGTATTTT.